Detailed here is one TCR beta chain. This record belongs to a study of blood T cell repertoires in COVID-19. Assay used: immunoSEQ multiplex PCR; TCRdb lists only in-frame clones, some missing. The sample lists approximately 240,000 clones, around 90% occurring once. Trimming cost V 3 bases and J 7 bases, with 18 bases left between them. This CDR3 is built from 15 residues. CDR1 is LNHDA, CDR2 SQIVND, per germline (reference sequence). This clonotype was sampled from a woman aged 30 to 39 with acute COVID-19. The sample comprised PBMCs or T cells enriched from blood (not recorded which). The chain employs TRBV19 and TRBJ1-1, with D maybe TRBD1 (6 bases). The CDR3 spells CASSIPGRGVIEAFF. The CDR3 DNA reads as TGTGCCAGTAGTATTCCGGGCAGGGGAGTCATTGAAGCTTTCTTT.